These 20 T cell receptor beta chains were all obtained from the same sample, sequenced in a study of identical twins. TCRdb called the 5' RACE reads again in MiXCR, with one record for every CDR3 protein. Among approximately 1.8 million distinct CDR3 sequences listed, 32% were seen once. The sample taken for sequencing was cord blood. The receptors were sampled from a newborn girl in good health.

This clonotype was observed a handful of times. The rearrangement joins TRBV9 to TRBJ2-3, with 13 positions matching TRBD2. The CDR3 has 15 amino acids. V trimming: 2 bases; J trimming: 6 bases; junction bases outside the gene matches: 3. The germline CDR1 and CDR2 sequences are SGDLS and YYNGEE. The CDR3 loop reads CASSVGLAGVDTQYF. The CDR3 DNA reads TGTGCCAGCAGCGTTGGACTAGCGGGGGTGGATACGCAGTATTTT.

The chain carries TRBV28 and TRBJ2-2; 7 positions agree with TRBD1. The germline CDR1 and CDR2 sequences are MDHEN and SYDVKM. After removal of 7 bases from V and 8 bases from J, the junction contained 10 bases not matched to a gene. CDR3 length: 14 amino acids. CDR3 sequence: CASTPGQAGGELFF. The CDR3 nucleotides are TGTGCCAGCACCCCAGGACAGGCTGGGGGGGAGCTGTTTTTT.

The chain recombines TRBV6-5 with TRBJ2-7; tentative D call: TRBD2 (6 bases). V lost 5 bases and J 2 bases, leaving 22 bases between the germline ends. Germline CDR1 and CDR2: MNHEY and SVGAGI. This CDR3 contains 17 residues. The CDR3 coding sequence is TGTGCCAGCAGTCGACGACTAGGCAACGGGAGTCCCTACGAGCAGTACTTC. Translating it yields CASSRRLGNGSPYEQYF.

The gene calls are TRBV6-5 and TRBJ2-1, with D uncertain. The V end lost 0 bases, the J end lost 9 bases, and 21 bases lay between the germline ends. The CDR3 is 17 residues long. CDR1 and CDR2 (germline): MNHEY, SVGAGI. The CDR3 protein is CASSYSFPRTPLGEQFF. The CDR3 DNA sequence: TGTGCCAGCAGTTACTCTTTCCCTAGGACCCCCCTAGGTGAGCAGTTCTTC.

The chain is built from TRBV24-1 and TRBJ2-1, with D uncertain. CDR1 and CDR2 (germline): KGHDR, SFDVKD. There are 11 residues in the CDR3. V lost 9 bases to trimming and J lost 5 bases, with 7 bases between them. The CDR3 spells CATAKNNEQFF. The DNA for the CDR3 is TGTGCCACCGCCAAGAACAATGAGCAGTTCTTC.

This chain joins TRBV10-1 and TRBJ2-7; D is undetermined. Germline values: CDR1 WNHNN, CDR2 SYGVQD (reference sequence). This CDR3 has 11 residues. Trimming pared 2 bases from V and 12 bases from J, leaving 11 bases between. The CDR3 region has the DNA TGCGCCAGCAGTGAGGGGAACATTCGGTACTTC. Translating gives CASSEGNIRYF.

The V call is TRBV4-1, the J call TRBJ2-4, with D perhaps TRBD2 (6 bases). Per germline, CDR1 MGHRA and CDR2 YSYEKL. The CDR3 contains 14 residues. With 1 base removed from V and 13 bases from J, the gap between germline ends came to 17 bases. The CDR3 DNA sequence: TGCGCCAGCAGCCAAGGACTAGGACTTAATGAGCAGTACTTC. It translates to CASSQGLGLNEQYF.

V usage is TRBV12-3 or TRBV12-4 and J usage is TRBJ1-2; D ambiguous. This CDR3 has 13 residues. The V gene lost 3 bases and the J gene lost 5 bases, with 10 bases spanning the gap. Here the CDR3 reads CASSLKRPYGYTF. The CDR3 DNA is TGTGCCAGCAGTTTGAAACGCCCATATGGCTACACCTTC.

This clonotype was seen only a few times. The CDR3 nucleotides are TGTGCCACCGATAATAGCGGGAGGGGCGTGGATGAGCAGTTCTTC. Its translation: CATDNSGRGVDEQFF. V gene TRBV10-3 combines with J gene TRBJ2-1, with 11 bases that match TRBD2. This CDR3 has 15 amino acids. V lost 10 bases, J lost 8 bases, and 13 bases stayed unmatched. Germline CDR1 and CDR2: ENHRY and SYGVKD.

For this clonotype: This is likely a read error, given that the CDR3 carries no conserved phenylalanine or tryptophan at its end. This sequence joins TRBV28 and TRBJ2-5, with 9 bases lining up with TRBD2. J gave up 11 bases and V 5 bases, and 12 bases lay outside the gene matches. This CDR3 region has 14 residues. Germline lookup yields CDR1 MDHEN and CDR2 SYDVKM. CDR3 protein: CASSTPSGMGEQYC. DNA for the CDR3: TGTGCCAGCAGTACTCCTAGCGGGATGGGAGAGCAGTACTGC.

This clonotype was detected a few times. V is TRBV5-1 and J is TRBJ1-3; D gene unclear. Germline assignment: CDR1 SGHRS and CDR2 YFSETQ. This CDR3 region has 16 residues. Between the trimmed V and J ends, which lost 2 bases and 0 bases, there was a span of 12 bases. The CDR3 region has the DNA TGCGCCAGCAGCTTCGGTCCCCAGAGCTCTGGAAACACCATATATTTT. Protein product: CASSFGPQSSGNTIYF.

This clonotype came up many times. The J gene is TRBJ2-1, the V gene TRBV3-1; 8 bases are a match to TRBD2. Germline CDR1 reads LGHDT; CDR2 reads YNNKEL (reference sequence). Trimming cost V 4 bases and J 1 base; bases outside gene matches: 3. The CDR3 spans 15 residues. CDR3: CASSPGGPSYNEQFF. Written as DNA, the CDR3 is TGTGCCAGCAGCCCGGGGGGGCCTTCCTACAATGAGCAGTTCTTC.

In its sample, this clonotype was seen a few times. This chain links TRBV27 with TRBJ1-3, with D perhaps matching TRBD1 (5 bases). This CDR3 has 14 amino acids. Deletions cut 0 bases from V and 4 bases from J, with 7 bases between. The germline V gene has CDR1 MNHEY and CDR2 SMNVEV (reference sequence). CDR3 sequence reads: CASSLSRGGNTIYF. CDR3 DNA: TGTGCCAGCAGTTTATCGCGGGGGGGAAACACCATATATTTT.

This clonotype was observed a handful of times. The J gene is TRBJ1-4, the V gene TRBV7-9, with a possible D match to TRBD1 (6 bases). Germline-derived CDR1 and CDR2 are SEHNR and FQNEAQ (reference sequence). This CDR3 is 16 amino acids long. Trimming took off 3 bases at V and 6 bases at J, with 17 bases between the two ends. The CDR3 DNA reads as TGTGCCAGCAGCTTTGGCACTTGGAGGGGGGATGAAAAACTGTTTTTT. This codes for CASSFGTWRGDEKLFF.

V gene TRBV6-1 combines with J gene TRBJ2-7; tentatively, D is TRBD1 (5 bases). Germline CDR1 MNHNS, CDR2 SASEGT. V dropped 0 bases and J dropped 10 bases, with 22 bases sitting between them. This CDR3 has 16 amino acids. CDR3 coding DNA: TGTGCCAGCAGTGAAGCTCGGGCAGGACACGAACTTTTCCAGTACTTC. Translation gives CASSEARAGHELFQYF.

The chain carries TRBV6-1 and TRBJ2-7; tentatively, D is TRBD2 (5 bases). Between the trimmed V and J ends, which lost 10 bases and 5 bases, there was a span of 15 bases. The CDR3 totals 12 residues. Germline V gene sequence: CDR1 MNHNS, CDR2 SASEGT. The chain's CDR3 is CATKLVAHEQYF. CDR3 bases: TGTGCCACGAAACTAGTGGCCCACGAGCAGTACTTC.

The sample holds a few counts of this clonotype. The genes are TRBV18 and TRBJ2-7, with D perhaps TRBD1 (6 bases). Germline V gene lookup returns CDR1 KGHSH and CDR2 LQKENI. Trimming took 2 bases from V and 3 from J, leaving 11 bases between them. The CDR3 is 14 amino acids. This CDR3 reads CASSPVGRGYEQYF. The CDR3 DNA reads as TGTGCCAGCTCACCAGTAGGCAGGGGCTACGAGCAGTACTTC.

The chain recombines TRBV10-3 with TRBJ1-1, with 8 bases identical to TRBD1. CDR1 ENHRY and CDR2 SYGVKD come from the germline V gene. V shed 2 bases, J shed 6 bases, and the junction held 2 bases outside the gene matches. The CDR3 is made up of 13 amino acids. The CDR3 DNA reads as TGTGCCATCAGTGAGACAGGGGGTCCTGAAGCTTTCTTT. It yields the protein CAISETGGPEAFF.

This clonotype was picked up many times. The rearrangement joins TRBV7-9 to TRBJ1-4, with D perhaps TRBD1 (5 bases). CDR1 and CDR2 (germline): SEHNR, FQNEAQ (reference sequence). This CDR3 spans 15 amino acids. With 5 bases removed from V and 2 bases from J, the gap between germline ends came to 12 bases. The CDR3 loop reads CASSPQGWTNEKLFF. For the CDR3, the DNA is TGTGCCAGCAGCCCCCAGGGATGGACTAATGAAAAACTGTTTTTT.

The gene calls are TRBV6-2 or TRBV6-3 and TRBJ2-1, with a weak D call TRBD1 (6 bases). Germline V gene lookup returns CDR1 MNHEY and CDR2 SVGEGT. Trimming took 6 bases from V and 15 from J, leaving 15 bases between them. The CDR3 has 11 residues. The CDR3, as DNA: TGTGCCAGCAGCATGGGGGCCTATATGTTCTTC. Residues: CASSMGAYMFF.